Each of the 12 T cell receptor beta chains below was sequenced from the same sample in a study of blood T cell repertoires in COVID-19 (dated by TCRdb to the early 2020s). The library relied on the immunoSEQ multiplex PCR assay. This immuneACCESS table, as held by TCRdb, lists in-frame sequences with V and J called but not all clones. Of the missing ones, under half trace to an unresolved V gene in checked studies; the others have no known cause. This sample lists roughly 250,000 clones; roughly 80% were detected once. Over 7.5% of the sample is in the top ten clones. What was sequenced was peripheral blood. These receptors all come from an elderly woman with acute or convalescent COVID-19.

CDR3 loop: CASSRPTGLEQYF. The CDR3 DNA is TGTGCCAGCAGCCGACCAACAGGGCTCGAGCAGTACTTC. The chain is built from TRBV6-6 and TRBJ2-7, with a possible D match to TRBD1 (6 bases). CDR1 and CDR2 (germline): MNHNY, SVGAGI (reference sequence). CDR3 length equals 13 residues. Deletions cut 6 bases from V and 6 bases from J, with 15 bases between.

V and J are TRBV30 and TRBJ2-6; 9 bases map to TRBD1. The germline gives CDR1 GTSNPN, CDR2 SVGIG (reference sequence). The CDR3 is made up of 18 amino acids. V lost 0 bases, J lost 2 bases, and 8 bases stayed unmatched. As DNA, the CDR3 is TGTGCCTGGAGTGTAGGGACAGGGCTCAGCACTGGGGCCAACGTCCTGACTTTC. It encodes CAWSVGTGLSTGANVLTF. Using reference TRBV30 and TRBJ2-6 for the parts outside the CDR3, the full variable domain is SQTIHQWPATLVQPVGSPLSLECTVEGTSNPNLYWYRQAAGRGLQLLFYSVGIGQISSEVPQNLSASRPQDRQFILSSKKLLLSDSGFYLCAWSVGTGLSTGANVLTFGAGSRLTVL.

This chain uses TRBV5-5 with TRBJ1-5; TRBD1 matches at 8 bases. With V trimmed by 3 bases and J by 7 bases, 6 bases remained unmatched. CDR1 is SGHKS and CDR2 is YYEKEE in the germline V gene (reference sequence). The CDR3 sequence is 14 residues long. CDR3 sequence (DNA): TGTGCCAGCAGCTATGGACAGGGAGCCCAGCCCCAGCATTTT. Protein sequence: CASSYGQGAQPQHF. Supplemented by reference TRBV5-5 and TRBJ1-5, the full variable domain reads DAGVTQSPTHLIKTRGQQVTLRCSPISGHKSVSWYQQVLGQGPQFIFQYYEKEERGRGNFPDRFSARQFPNYSSELNVNALLLGDSALYLCASSYGQGAQPQHFGDGTRLSIL.

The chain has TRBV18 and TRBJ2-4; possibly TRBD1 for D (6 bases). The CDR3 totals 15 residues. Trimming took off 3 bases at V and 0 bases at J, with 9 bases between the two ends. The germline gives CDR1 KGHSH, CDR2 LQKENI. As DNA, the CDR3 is TGTGCCAGCTCACCGACGGACAGAGCCAAAAACATTCAGTACTTC. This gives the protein CASSPTDRAKNIQYF.

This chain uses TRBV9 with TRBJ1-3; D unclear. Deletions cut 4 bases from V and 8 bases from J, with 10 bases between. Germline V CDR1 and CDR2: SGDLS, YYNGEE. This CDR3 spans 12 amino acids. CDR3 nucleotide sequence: TGTGCCAGCAGCTTCCCGGGTTACACCATATATTTT. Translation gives CASSFPGYTIYF. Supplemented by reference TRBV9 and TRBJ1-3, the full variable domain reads DSGVTQTPKHLITATGQRVTLRCSPRSGDLSVYWYQQSLDQGLQFLIQYYNGEERAKGNILERFSAQQFPDLHSELNLSSLELGDSALYFCASSFPGYTIYFGEGSWLTVV.

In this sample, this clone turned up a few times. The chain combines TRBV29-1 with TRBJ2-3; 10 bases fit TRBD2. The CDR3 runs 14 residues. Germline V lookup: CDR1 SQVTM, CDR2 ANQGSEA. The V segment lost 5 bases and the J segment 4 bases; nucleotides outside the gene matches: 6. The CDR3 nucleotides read TGCAGCGTTTCTAGCGGGGGACCCCCAGATACGCAGTATTTT. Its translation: CSVSSGGPPDTQYF.

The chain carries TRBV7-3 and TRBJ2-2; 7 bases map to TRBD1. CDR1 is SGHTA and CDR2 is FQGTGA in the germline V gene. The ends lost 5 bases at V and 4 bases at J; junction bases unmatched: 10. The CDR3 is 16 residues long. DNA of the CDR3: TGTGCCAGCAGCCCACGACAGGGACGCGCCACCGGGGAGCTGTTTTTT. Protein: CASSPRQGRATGELFF.

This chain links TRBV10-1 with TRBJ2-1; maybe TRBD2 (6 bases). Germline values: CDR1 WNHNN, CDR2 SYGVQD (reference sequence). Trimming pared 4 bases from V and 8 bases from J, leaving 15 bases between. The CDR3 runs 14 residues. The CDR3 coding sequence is TGCGCCAGCAGTGGACCACTAGCCAGGGATGAGCAGTTCTTC. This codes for CASSGPLARDEQFF.

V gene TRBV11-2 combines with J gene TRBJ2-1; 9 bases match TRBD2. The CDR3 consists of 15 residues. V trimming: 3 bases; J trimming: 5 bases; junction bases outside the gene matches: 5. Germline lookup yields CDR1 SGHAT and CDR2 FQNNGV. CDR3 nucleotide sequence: TGTGCCAGCAGCTTGGCGGGGGGGACGAACAATGAGCAGTTCTTC. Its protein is CASSLAGGTNNEQFF.

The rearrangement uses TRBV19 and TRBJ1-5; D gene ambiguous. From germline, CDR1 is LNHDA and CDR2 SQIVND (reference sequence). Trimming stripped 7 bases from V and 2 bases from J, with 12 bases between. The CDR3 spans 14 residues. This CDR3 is CASNGGLGNQPQHF. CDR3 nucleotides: TGTGCCAGTAATGGAGGGTTGGGCAATCAGCCCCAGCATTTT. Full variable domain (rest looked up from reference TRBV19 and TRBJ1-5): DGGITQSPKYLFRKEGQNVTLSCEQNLNHDAMYWYRQDPGQGLRLIYYSQIVNDFQKGDIAEGYSVSREKKESFPLTVTSAQKNPTAFYLCASNGGLGNQPQHFGDGTRLSIL.

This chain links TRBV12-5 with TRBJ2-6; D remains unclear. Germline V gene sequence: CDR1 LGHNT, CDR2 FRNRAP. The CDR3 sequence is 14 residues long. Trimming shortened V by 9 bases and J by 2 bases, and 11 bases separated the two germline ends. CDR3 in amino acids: CASNDKTGANVLTF. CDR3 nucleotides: TGTGCTAGCAACGACAAAACTGGGGCCAACGTCCTGACTTTC.

This chain's CDR3 is CASSVAGRGQHEQYF. CDR3 nucleotide sequence: TGTGCCAGCAGCGTAGCGGGCAGGGGTCAACACGAGCAGTACTTC. The chain uses TRBV9 and TRBJ2-7; TRBD1 is a possible D gene (6 bases). Looked up from germline, CDR1 is SGDLS and CDR2 is YYNGEE. The CDR3 extends over 15 amino acids. The V end lost 0 bases, the J end lost 5 bases, and 15 bases lay between the germline ends.